Given below is one TCR beta chain in context. Its cognate antigen is unknown. This record belongs to a study of vaccination effects on CD4 cells after COVID-19. The study, taken as a whole, reports: Marked contraction was observed in infection-induced and vaccine-induced clones late after vaccination.

Antigen-specific CD4+ T cells expanded by the ViraFEST assay with viral peptide pools were then sequenced. Subsequent to roughly 9 days of culture, CD4+ T cells were isolated. CDR1 is SEHNR, CDR2 FQNEAQ, per germline (reference sequence). Trimming at V came to 7 bases and at J to 5 bases, leaving 7 bases not matched to a gene. This CDR3 contains 13 residues. Sequencing was performed with immunoSEQ multiplex PCR; in TCRdb, only in-frame clones are kept and a portion is missing. The sample has over 50,000 clones, roughly 81% seen once. The rearrangement uses TRBV7-9 and TRBJ1-2, with 7 bases fitting TRBD1. The sample here was CD4+ T cells from PBMCs cultured with HCoV-229E spike peptides, taken before COVID-19 vaccination. This clonotype was sampled from a human donor who received a COVID-19 vaccine. CDR3 bases: TGTGCCAGCATGACAGGGACGGGGTATGGCTACACCTTC. Translation: CASMTGTGYGYTF.